The entry below gives a single TCR beta chain sequence along with its context. Its target is unknown. PCR or immunohistochemistry showed mismatch repair deficiency in every enrolled patient. TCR sequencing covered a few patients who responded to pembrolizumab. The CDR3 covers 18 residues. Germline CDR1 MGHDK, CDR2 SYGVNS. V lost 2 bases to trimming and J lost 5 bases; unmatched junction nucleotides: 15. The sample belongs to a study of PD-1 blockade in mismatch repair-deficient tumors. Study in general: Patients had around 11 mismatch repair-deficient cancer types, all previously treated and progressing.

Study-wide points: Rapid post-treatment expansion, then contraction, generally preceding radiologic response, marked tumor-resident clones.

TCRdb keeps only in-frame clones here, not all; method: immunoSEQ multiplex PCR. Among roughly 130,000 clones, more than 70% were seen once, and the ten largest hold 12%. The chain recombines TRBV25-1 with TRBJ2-5; 9 bases line up with TRBD1. The source is an adult with mismatch repair-deficient cancer. The input for sequencing was peripheral blood, taken approximately 73 weeks after starting pembrolizumab. This chain's CDR3 is CASSERARPSGQGETQYF. The CDR3 region has the DNA TGTGCCAGCAGTGAACGGGCTCGGCCGTCCGGACAGGGGGAGACCCAGTACTTC. Full variable domain (remainder filled in from reference TRBV25-1 and TRBJ2-5): EADIYQTPRYLVIGTGKKITLECSQTMGHDKMYWYQQDPGMELHLIHYSYGVNSTEKGDLSSESTVSRIRTEHFPLTLESARPSHTSQYLCASSERARPSGQGETQYFGPGTRLLVL.